One sample yielded the 8 T cell receptor beta chains listed below, sequenced in a study of T-cell reconstitution after alpha-beta-depleted transplantation in children. The TCRbeta library was prepared with unique molecular identifiers. TCRdb passed the PCR reads through MiXCR, listing each CDR3 protein once. The top ten clones hold 2% to 2.5% of a sample with hundreds of thousands of distinct CDR3 sequences, 32% of them seen once. Sequencing was performed on PBMCs from the stem cell graft donor, taken from the stem cell graft. Receptors originate from a human donor who donated a stem cell graft to a child with aplastic anemia.

The CDR3 coding sequence is TGCAGTGCTAGTGAGGGGCCCGATACGCAGTATTTT. It is translated as CSASEGPDTQYF. This chain joins TRBV20-1 and TRBJ2-3, with D perhaps TRBD1 or TRBD2 (5 bases each). Trimming shortened V by 3 bases and J by 6 bases, and 10 bases separated the two germline ends. This CDR3 is built from 12 residues. In germline, CDR1 is DFQATT, CDR2 SNEGSKA (reference sequence).

This clonotype has just a few counts. The chain joins TRBV12-3 or TRBV12-4 to TRBJ2-5; 8 nucleotides agree with TRBD1. There are 13 residues in the CDR3. Trimming took 4 bases from V and 4 from J; bases not matched to a gene: 2. The CDR3 coding sequence is TGTGCCAGCAGTTGGACAGGGAGAGAGACCCAGTACTTC. Translating it yields CASSWTGRETQYF.

The chain links TRBV7-2 to TRBJ1-6; a possible D gene is TRBD1 (6 bases). Germline loops: CDR1 SGHTA, CDR2 FQGNSA. This CDR3 is 13 amino acids long. CDR3 in amino acids: CAGASSYNSPLHF. CDR3 bases: TGTGCGGGGGCGAGCTCCTATAATTCACCCCTCCACTTT.

This rearrangement joins TRBV29-1 to TRBJ1-5, with D possibly TRBD1 on 5 matching bases. The CDR3 length is 13 residues. CDR1 is SQVTM, CDR2 ANQGSEA, per germline. V was shortened by 6 bases and J by 7 bases, with 16 bases between the two germline ends. CDR3 in amino acids: CSVSGAGGQPQHF. The CDR3 nucleotides are TGCAGCGTCTCCGGGGCAGGAGGCCAGCCCCAGCATTTT.

This sequence joins TRBV29-1 and TRBJ1-2; D is ambiguous. This CDR3 has 14 residues. The V gene lost 6 bases and the J gene lost 0 bases, with 14 bases spanning the gap. The germline V gene encodes CDR1 SQVTM and CDR2 ANQGSEA. The CDR3 loop reads CSVFLGQANYGYTF. The CDR3 bases are TGCAGCGTATTTCTAGGGCAAGCTAACTATGGCTACACCTTC.

The table lists this clonotype with a few counts. V is TRBV7-2 and J is TRBJ2-1; a weak D match, TRBD2 (6 bases). The CDR3 loop spans 13 amino acids. V lost 5 bases and J 6 bases, leaving 11 bases between the germline ends. Germline lookup yields CDR1 SGHTA and CDR2 FQGNSA. Here the CDR3 DNA reads TGTGCCAGCAGCCCGGAGGGCCCCAATGAGCAGTTCTTC. Its translation: CASSPEGPNEQFF.

The V gene is TRBV28, the J gene TRBJ2-7; 7 bases align to TRBD1. V was clipped by 4 bases and J by 0 bases; unmatched bases: 9. Germline loops: CDR1 MDHEN, CDR2 SYDVKM. This CDR3 is 16 amino acids long. CDR3 in DNA: TGTGCCAGCAGTTACCTAGAGGACAGGTTCTCCTACGAGCAGTACTTC. Translating gives CASSYLEDRFSYEQYF.

This chain connects TRBV5-1 to TRBJ1-2; no firm D call. This CDR3 spans 14 amino acids. Trimming stripped 5 bases from V and 5 bases from J, with 16 bases between. The germline V gene encodes CDR1 SGHRS and CDR2 YFSETQ. The CDR3 nucleotides are TGCGCCAGCAGGGTGAATGACGGCCGTTATGGCTACACCTTC. Amino acids: CASRVNDGRYGYTF. The full variable domain, completed using reference TRBV5-1 and TRBJ1-2, is KAGVTQTPRYLIKTRGQQVTLSCSPISGHRSVSWYQQTPGQGLQFLFEYFSETQRNKGNFPGRFSGRQFSNSRSEMNVSTLELGDSALYLCASRVNDGRYGYTFGSGTRLTVV.